This T cell receptor (beta chain) was observed in a study of brain metastases from non-small cell lung cancer. Generated by immunoSEQ multiplex PCR, the TCRdb table keeps only in-frame clones and is missing some. The repertoire has a few thousand clones, 83% of them found once; the top ten carry 7.5% to 9.5%. CDR1 is MNHEY and CDR2 is SMNVEV in the germline V gene (reference sequence). The ends were cut back, 0 bases at V and 12 bases at J, with 12 bases in the middle. The length of the CDR3 is 13 residues. The origin of this receptor is a donor at least 40 years old with non-small cell lung cancer. Sequenced input: tumor-adjacent normal tissue. V and J are TRBV27 and TRBJ2-1; TRBD2 might be the D (6 bases). CDR3 residues: CASSLSLRGAQFF. In DNA form, the CDR3 reads TGTGCCAGCAGTTTATCGCTGCGGGGCGCGCAGTTCTTC.